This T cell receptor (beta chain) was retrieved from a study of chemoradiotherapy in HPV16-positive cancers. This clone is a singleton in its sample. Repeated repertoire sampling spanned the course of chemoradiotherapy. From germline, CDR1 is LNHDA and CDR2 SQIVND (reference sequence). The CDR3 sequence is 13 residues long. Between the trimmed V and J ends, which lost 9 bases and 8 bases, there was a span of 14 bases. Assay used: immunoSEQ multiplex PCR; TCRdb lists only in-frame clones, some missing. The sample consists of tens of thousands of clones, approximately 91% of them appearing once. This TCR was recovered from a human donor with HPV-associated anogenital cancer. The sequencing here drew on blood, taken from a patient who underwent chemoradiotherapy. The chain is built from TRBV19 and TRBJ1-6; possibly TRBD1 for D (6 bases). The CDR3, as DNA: TGTGCCAGCCAAGGGGGTTGGGATTCACCCCTCCACTTT. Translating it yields CASQGGWDSPLHF.